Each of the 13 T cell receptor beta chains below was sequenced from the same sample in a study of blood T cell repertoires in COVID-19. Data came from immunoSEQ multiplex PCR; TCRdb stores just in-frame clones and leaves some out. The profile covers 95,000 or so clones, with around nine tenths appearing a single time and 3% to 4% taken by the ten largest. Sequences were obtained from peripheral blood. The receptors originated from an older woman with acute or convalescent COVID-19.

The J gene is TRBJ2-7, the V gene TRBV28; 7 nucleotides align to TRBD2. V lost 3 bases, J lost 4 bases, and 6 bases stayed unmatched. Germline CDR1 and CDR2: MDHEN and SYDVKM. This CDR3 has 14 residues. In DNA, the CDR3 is TGTGCCAGCAGTTTTGCGGGGGAACAATACGAGCAGTACTTC. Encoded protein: CASSFAGEQYEQYF.

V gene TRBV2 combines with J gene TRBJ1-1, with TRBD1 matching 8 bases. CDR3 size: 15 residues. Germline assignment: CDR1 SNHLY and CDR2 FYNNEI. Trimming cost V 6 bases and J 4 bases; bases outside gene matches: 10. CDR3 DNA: TGTGCCAGCAGCCCTTGGGACAGGAGGAGCACTGAAGCTTTCTTT. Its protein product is CASSPWDRRSTEAFF.

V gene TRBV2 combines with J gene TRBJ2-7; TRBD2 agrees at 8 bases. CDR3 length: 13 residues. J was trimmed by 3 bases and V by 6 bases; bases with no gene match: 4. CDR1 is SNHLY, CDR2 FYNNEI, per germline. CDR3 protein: CASRVAGHYEQYF. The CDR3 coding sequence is TGTGCCAGCAGGGTAGCGGGACACTACGAGCAGTACTTC.

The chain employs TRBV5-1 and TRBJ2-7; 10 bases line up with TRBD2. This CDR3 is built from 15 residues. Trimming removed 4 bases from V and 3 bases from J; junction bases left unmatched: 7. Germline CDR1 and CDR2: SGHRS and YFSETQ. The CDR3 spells CASSTLAGENYEQYF. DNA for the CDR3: TGCGCCAGCAGCACCCTAGCGGGGGAGAACTACGAGCAGTACTTC.

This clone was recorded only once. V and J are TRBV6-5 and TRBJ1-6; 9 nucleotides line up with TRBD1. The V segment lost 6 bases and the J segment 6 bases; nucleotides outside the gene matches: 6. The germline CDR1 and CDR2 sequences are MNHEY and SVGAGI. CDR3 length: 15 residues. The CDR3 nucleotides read TGTGCCAGCAGATCGAAGACAGGGGGTAATTCACCCCTCCACTTT. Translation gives CASRSKTGGNSPLHF.

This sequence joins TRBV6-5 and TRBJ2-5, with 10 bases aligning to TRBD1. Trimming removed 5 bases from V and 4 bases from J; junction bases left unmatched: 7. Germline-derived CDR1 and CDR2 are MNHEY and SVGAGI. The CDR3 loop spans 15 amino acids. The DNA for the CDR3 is TGTGCCAGCAGTCAGTTGACAGGGGGCATAGAGACCCAGTACTTC. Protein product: CASSQLTGGIETQYF.

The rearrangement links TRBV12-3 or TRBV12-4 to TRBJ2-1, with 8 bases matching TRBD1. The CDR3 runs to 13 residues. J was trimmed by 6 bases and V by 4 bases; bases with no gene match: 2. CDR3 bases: TGTGCCAGCAGTTCGGACAGGGCCAATGAGCAGTTCTTC. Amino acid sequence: CASSSDRANEQFF.

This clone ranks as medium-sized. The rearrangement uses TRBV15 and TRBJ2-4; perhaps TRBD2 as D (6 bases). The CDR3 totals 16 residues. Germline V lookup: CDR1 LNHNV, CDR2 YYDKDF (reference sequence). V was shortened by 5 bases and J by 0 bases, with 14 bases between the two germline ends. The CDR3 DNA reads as TGTGCCACCAGCGGACGGGGAGGAATAGCCAAAAACATTCAGTACTTC. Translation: CATSGRGGIAKNIQYF.

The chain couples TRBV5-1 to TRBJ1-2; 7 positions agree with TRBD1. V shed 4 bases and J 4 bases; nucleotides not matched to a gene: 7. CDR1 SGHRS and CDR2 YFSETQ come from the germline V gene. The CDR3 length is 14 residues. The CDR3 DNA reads TGCGCCAGCAGCCAAGCAGGGGGTTTCTATGGCTACACCTTC. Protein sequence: CASSQAGGFYGYTF.

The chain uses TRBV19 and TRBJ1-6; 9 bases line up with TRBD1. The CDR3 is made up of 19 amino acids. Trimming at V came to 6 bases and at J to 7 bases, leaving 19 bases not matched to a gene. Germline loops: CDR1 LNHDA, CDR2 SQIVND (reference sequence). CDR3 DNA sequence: TGTGCCAGTAGACGAACCGGGACAGGGCAAAAATGGGTCAATTCACCCCTCCACTTT. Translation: CASRRTGTGQKWVNSPLHF.

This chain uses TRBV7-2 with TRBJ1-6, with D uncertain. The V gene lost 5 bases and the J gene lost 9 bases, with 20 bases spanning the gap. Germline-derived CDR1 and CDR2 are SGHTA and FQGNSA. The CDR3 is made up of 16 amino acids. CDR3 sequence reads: CASSNQPSGLGSPLHF. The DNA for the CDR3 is TGTGCCAGCAGCAACCAACCATCCGGACTTGGTTCACCCCTCCACTTT.

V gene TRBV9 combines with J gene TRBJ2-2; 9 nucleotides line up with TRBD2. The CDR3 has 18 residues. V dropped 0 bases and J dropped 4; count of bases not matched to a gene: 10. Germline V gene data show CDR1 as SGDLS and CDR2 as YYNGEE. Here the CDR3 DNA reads TGTGCCAGCAGCGTAGCGGCGGGAGGGCCGACTGCCACCGGGGAGCTGTTTTTT. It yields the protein CASSVAAGGPTATGELFF. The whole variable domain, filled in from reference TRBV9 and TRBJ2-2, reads DSGVTQTPKHLITATGQRVTLRCSPRSGDLSVYWYQQSLDQGLQFLIQYYNGEERAKGNILERFSAQQFPDLHSELNLSSLELGDSALYFCASSVAAGGPTATGELFFGEGSRLTVL.

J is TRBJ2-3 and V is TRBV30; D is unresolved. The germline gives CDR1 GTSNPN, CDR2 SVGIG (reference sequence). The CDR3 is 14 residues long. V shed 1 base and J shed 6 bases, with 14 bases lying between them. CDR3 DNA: TGTGCCTGGAGTGCAAATTTCCGTAGCGATACGCAGTATTTT. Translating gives CAWSANFRSDTQYF.